This T cell receptor beta chain was identified in a study of T-cell memory formation after mild COVID-19. The CDR3 sequence is 18 residues long. Trimming cost V 1 base and J 5 bases; bases outside gene matches: 14. Germline-derived CDR1 and CDR2 are LGHDT and YNNKEL (reference sequence). Findings and limits, study-wide: Certain responding clones were present in pre-infection memory, suggesting participation of cross-reactive memory. The main location of contracting CD4+ clones was CM and EM, and that of contracting CD8+ clones was EMRA.

In the case of this clonotype: What it binds is unknown.

cDNA libraries for TCR alpha and TCR beta, carrying sample barcodes and UMIs, came from 5'RACE with constant-segment primers. TCRdb re-called the 5' RACE reads with MiXCR, one entry per CDR3 protein. The sample comprises about 140,000 distinct CDR3 sequences, 14% to 15% of which are singletons, and about 30% rests with the top ten. Sequencing was carried out using PBMCs or a T cell subset sorted from them (not recorded which). The chain recombines TRBV3-1 with TRBJ1-1, with 9 positions matching TRBD1. This clonotype was obtained from an adult woman who had mild COVID-19 (a few samples of this study predate the infection). Cell type and time point are not known. The CDR3: CASSQGQGETGPWTEAFF. The CDR3 nucleotides are TGTGCCAGCAGCCAAGGACAGGGGGAAACAGGTCCGTGGACTGAAGCTTTCTTT. Combining the CDR3 with reference TRBV3-1 and TRBJ1-1 gives the whole variable domain DTAVSQTPKYLVTQMGNDKSIKCEQNLGHDTMYWYKQDSKKFLKIMFSYNNKELIINETVPNRFSPKSPDKAHLNLHINSLELGDSAVYFCASSQGQGETGPWTEAFFGQGTRLTVV.